This TCR beta chain was identified in a study of T-cell memory formation after mild COVID-19. TCR alpha and TCR beta cDNA libraries with sample barcodes and UMIs came from 5'RACE using constant-segment primers. Each CDR3 protein is one row after TCRdb ran MiXCR on the 5' RACE reads. The sample lists around 370,000 distinct CDR3 sequences, under 25% occurring once. Trimming stripped 4 bases from V and 7 bases from J, with 16 bases between. The germline gives CDR1 LGHDT, CDR2 YNNKEL (reference sequence). The CDR3 contains 15 residues. The clonotype was recovered from an adult woman who had mild COVID-19 (a few samples of this study predate the infection). Cell type and time point are not known. Sequencing was done on a sample of PBMCs or a T cell subset sorted from them (not recorded which). The V gene is TRBV3-1, the J gene TRBJ1-4; TRBD1 might be the D (6 bases). CDR3 in DNA: TGTGCCAGCAGCCTTTCGGGGGGGCCGGGTGAAAAACTGTTTTTT. Translation gives CASSLSGGPGEKLFF.